This T cell receptor beta chain was retrieved from a study of blood T cells in healthy people across ages. A second PCR, run for roughly 6 to 11 cycles, used a sample-barcoded 5' primer plus a J-beta primer mix. TCRdb independently ran MiXCR on the 5' RACE reads; one entry per CDR3 protein. The sample holds 1 million or so distinct CDR3 sequences, around 45% seen once. This clonotype was detected only a few times. The CDR3 length is 14 residues. Germline lookup yields CDR1 SNHLY and CDR2 FYNNEI. V was clipped by 6 bases and J by 0 bases, with 11 bases between them. The source is a woman aged 55-69 years in good health. The sequenced sample was blood. This chain uses TRBV2 with TRBJ2-5; no definite D call. The CDR3 loop is CASRVGWDQETQYF. The DNA of the CDR3 is TGTGCCAGCAGGGTCGGGTGGGACCAAGAGACCCAGTACTTC.